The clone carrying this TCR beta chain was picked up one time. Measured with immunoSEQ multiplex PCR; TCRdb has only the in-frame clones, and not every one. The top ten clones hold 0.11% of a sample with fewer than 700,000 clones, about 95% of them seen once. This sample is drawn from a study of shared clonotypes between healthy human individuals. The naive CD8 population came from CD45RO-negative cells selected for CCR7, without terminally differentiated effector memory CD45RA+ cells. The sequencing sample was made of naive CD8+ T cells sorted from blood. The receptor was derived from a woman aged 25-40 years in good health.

The CDR3 protein is CASRETTVNLYQETQYF. Here the CDR3 DNA reads TGTGCCAGCAGGGAAACGACAGTTAATCTTTACCAAGAGACCCAGTACTTC. The chain links TRBV6-1 to TRBJ2-5, with a weak D call TRBD1 (5 bases). The V end lost 6 bases, the J end lost 0 bases, and 20 bases lay between the germline ends. The CDR3 covers 17 residues. Germline assignment: CDR1 MNHNS and CDR2 SASEGT.